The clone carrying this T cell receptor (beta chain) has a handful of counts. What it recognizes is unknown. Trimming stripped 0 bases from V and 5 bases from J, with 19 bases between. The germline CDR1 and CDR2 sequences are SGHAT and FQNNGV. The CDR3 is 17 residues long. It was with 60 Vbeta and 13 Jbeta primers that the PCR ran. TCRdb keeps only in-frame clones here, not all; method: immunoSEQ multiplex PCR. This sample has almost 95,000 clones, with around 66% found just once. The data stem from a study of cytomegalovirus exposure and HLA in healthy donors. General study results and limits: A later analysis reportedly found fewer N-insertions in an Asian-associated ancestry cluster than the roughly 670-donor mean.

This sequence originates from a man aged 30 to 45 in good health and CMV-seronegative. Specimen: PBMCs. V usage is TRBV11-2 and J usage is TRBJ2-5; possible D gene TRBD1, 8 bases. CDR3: CASSLDGGGQARETQYF. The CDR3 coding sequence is TGTGCCAGCAGCTTAGATGGGGGGGGACAGGCCCGGGAGACCCAGTACTTC.